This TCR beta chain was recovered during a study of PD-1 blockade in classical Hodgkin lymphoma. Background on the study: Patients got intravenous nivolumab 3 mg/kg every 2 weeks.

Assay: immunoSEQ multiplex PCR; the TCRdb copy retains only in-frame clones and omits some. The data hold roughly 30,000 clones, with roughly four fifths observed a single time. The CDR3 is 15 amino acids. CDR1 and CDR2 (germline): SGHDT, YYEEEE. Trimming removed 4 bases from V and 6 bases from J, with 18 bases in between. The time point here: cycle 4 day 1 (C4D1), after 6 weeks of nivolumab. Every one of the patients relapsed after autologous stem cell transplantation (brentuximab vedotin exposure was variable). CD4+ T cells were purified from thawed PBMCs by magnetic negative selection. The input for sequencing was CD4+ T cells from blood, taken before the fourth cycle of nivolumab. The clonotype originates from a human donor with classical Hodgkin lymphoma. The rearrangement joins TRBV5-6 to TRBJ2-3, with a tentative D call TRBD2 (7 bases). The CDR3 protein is CASSLPLGGGDTQYF. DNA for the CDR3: TGTGCCAGCAGCCTACCCTTAGGGGGGGGTGATACGCAGTATTTT.